This is a list of T cell receptor beta chains from one sample in a study of OX40 agonist ivuxolimab in advanced cancers. TCRdb keeps only in-frame clones here, not all; method: immunoSEQ multiplex PCR. The sample has just under 80,000 clones; around four fifths are singletons. Sequenced here: CD4+ or CD8+ T cells sorted from blood, sampled in a trial of the OX40 agonist ivuxolimab. Receptors originate from an adult with an advanced solid tumor such as melanoma, head and neck, liver or kidney cancer. Each CDR3 is given with its conserved first and last residue. Fields, in order: D gene, J gene, clone size, V gene, CDR3 DNA, CDR3 protein. D genes are given only for firm matches. Clone size is given for some rows only: seen once, a few or many times, or a class if the clone is expanded.

D gene: .
J gene: TRBJ1-6
clone size: .
V gene: TRBV10-3
CDR3 DNA: TGTGCCATCAGTGAGTCAACGGGGGTTAATTCACCCCTCCACTTT
CDR3 protein: CAISESTGVNSPLHF

D gene: TRBD1
J gene: TRBJ2-6
clone size: .
V gene: TRBV6-1
CDR3 DNA: TGTGCCAGCAGTGTGGACAGGGCTATCTCTGGGGCCAACGTCCTGACTTTC
CDR3 protein: CASSVDRAISGANVLTF

D gene: .
J gene: TRBJ2-3
clone size: .
V gene: TRBV12-2
CDR3 DNA: TGTGCAAGTCTCCAGGGGGCCTTGAGGCGAGATACGCAGTATTTT
CDR3 protein: CASLQGALRRDTQYF

D gene: .
J gene: TRBJ2-5
clone size: .
V gene: TRBV4-1
CDR3 DNA: TGCGCCAGCAGCCAAGTGGAACCGCGGATAAACCAAGAGACCCAGTACTTC
CDR3 protein: CASSQVEPRINQETQYF

D gene: TRBD1
J gene: TRBJ2-2
clone size: .
V gene: TRBV5-4
CDR3 DNA: TGTGCCAGCAGCCCCAGGACAGGGGCGAACACCGGGGAGCTGTTTTTT
CDR3 protein: CASSPRTGANTGELFF

D gene: TRBD1
J gene: TRBJ1-1
clone size: few
V gene: TRBV2
CDR3 DNA: TGTGCCAGCAGGCCCTACAGGGGAAGACTTTATACTGAAGCTTTCTTT
CDR3 protein: CASRPYRGRLYTEAFF

D gene: .
J gene: TRBJ2-5
clone size: .
V gene: TRBV9
CDR3 DNA: TGTGCCAGCAGCGTTCGACAGTGGGAGACCCAGTACTTC
CDR3 protein: CASSVRQWETQYF

D gene: TRBD2
J gene: TRBJ2-3
clone size: .
V gene: TRBV9
CDR3 DNA: TGTGCCAGCAGCGTAGCCGGTCCGAGCGGGAGTGGGACAGATACGCAGTATTTT
CDR3 protein: CASSVAGPSGSGTDTQYF

D gene: TRBD1
J gene: TRBJ2-5
clone size: .
V gene: TRBV9
CDR3 DNA: TGTGCCAGCAGCGGACAGGGCAGGGACCAAGAGACCCAGTACTTC
CDR3 protein: CASSGQGRDQETQYF

D gene: TRBD1
J gene: TRBJ2-3
clone size: .
V gene: TRBV19
CDR3 DNA: TGTGCCAGTAGTCTCCGGGACAGAGTTAGCACAGATACGCAGTATTTT
CDR3 protein: CASSLRDRVSTDTQYF

D gene: .
J gene: TRBJ2-7
clone size: few
V gene: TRBV5-5
CDR3 DNA: TGTGCCAGCAGCGGTCAGGGGACCTACGAGCAGTACTTC
CDR3 protein: CASSGQGTYEQYF

D gene: .
J gene: TRBJ1-3
clone size: .
V gene: TRBV5-1
CDR3 DNA: TGCGCCAGCAGCTTGGATGGGATTCGCTCTGGAAACACCATATATTTT
CDR3 protein: CASSLDGIRSGNTIYF

D gene: .
J gene: TRBJ1-2
clone size: .
V gene: TRBV5-4
CDR3 DNA: TGTGCCAGCAGCATTGACGGGGGGCGCCGTGGCTACACCTTC
CDR3 protein: CASSIDGGRRGYTF

D gene: .
J gene: TRBJ2-3
clone size: .
V gene: TRBV2
CDR3 DNA: TGTGCCAGCAGTGAATTGCTGGGGAGGCCAGATACGCAGTATTTT
CDR3 protein: CASSELLGRPDTQYF

D gene: .
J gene: TRBJ2-5
clone size: .
V gene: TRBV19
CDR3 DNA: TGTGCCAGTAGTATACGGACGGTCGAGACTCAGTACTTC
CDR3 protein: CASSIRTVETQYF

D gene: .
J gene: TRBJ2-2
clone size: once
V gene: TRBV30
CDR3 DNA: TGTGCCTGGAGTAGGTTCGCGAACACCGGGGAGCTGTTTTTT
CDR3 protein: CAWSRFANTGELFF

D gene: .
J gene: TRBJ2-5
clone size: .
V gene: TRBV6-5
CDR3 DNA: TGTGCCAGCAGCCACCAGAGGGGTGGGGAGACCCAGTACTTC
CDR3 protein: CASSHQRGGETQYF

D gene: .
J gene: TRBJ1-3
clone size: .
V gene: TRBV7-2
CDR3 DNA: TGTGCCAGCAGCATGACAGCTAATGGAAACACCATATATTTT
CDR3 protein: CASSMTANGNTIYF

D gene: .
J gene: TRBJ2-2
clone size: once
V gene: TRBV27
CDR3 DNA: TGTGCCAGCAGTCTGGGGCGGAACACCGGGGAGCTGTTTTTT
CDR3 protein: CASSLGRNTGELFF

D gene: TRBD2
J gene: TRBJ2-1
clone size: .
V gene: TRBV7-2
CDR3 DNA: TGTGCCAGCAGCTTAGTTGGGGGGGCCTACAATGAGCAGTTCTTC
CDR3 protein: CASSLVGGAYNEQFF

D gene: .
J gene: TRBJ2-7
clone size: few
V gene: TRBV18
CDR3 DNA: TGTGCCAGCTCACCACCGAGCTCCTACGAGCAGTACTTC
CDR3 protein: CASSPPSSYEQYF

D gene: .
J gene: TRBJ2-7
clone size: .
V gene: TRBV5-6
CDR3 DNA: TGTGCCAGCAGCTTAAGTTCGGGCGCGGTTTACTACGAGCAGTACTTC
CDR3 protein: CASSLSSGAVYYEQYF

D gene: .
J gene: TRBJ1-1
clone size: few
V gene: TRBV30
CDR3 DNA: TGTGCCTGGAGTGTAGCAGGGGTTAGCACTGAAGCTTTCTTT
CDR3 protein: CAWSVAGVSTEAFF

D gene: .
J gene: TRBJ2-2
clone size: .
V gene: TRBV19
CDR3 DNA: TGTGCCAGTAGTATAAGCAGGGTGGACACCGGGGAGCTGTTTTTT
CDR3 protein: CASSISRVDTGELFF

D gene: .
J gene: TRBJ1-2
clone size: .
V gene: TRBV18
CDR3 DNA: TGTGCCAGCTCACCGTCCGGACCTAACTATGGCTACACCTTC
CDR3 protein: CASSPSGPNYGYTF

D gene: TRBD2
J gene: TRBJ2-7
clone size: .
V gene: TRBV6-6
CDR3 DNA: TGTGCCAGCATCGATAGCGGGGGAGATTCCTACGAGCAGTACTTC
CDR3 protein: CASIDSGGDSYEQYF

D gene: .
J gene: TRBJ1-1
clone size: once
V gene: TRBV7-2
CDR3 DNA: TGTGCCAGCTCGCGGGCGGTGGTTTCGAACACTGAAGCTTTCTTT
CDR3 protein: CASSRAVVSNTEAFF

D gene: .
J gene: TRBJ2-2
clone size: once
V gene: TRBV7-7
CDR3 DNA: TGTGCCAGCAGCTTAGGGACTATCTTTACCGGGGAGCTGTTTTTT
CDR3 protein: CASSLGTIFTGELFF

D gene: TRBD1
J gene: TRBJ1-1
clone size: once
V gene: TRBV18
CDR3 DNA: TGTGCCAGCTCACCACCGGGACAGGGGGGCGGCACTGAAGCTTTCTTT
CDR3 protein: CASSPPGQGGGTEAFF

D gene: .
J gene: TRBJ2-2
clone size: .
V gene: TRBV7-9
CDR3 DNA: TGTGCCAGCAGCTGGGACGTAAACACCGGGGAGCTGTTTTTT
CDR3 protein: CASSWDVNTGELFF

D gene: TRBD1
J gene: TRBJ2-2
clone size: once
V gene: TRBV10-1
CDR3 DNA: TGCGCCAGCAGTGAGCGGGACAGGGTTGGCGGGGAGCTGTTTTTT
CDR3 protein: CASSERDRVGGELFF

D gene: .
J gene: TRBJ1-1
clone size: .
V gene: TRBV2
CDR3 DNA: TGTGCCAGCATTCAACTTCGTCGGGGGAACGGTGAAGCTTTCTTT
CDR3 protein: CASIQLRRGNGEAFF

D gene: .
J gene: TRBJ2-3
clone size: .
V gene: TRBV5-1
CDR3 DNA: TGCGCCAGCAGCTTGGTGGCAGATACGCAGTATTTT
CDR3 protein: CASSLVADTQYF

D gene: TRBD2
J gene: TRBJ2-3
clone size: .
V gene: TRBV12-5
CDR3 DNA: TGTGCTAGTGCCCCCTGGGGCGGGAGAGTGACAGATACGCAGTATTTT
CDR3 protein: CASAPWGGRVTDTQYF

D gene: .
J gene: TRBJ2-5
clone size: .
V gene: TRBV7-7
CDR3 DNA: TGTGCCAGCAGCTTAGACTCCAGGCAGACCCAGTACTTC
CDR3 protein: CASSLDSRQTQYF

D gene: .
J gene: TRBJ1-4
clone size: .
V gene: TRBV2
CDR3 DNA: TGTGCCAGCAGGCCCACAGGTATTCGACTGTTTTTT
CDR3 protein: CASRPTGIRLFF

D gene: .
J gene: TRBJ1-1
clone size: .
V gene: TRBV6-5
CDR3 DNA: TGTGCCAGCAGTTACTCAACAGTGCCCATCCTCACTGAAGCTTTCTTT
CDR3 protein: CASSYSTVPILTEAFF

D gene: .
J gene: TRBJ1-1
clone size: .
V gene: TRBV19
CDR3 DNA: TGTGCCAGTAGTATAGGTGGGGGAAACACTGAAGCTTTCTTT
CDR3 protein: CASSIGGGNTEAFF

D gene: TRBD1
J gene: TRBJ2-7
clone size: .
V gene: TRBV7-9
CDR3 DNA: TGTGCCAGCATGTTTGGGACAGTACCCTACGAGCAGTACTTC
CDR3 protein: CASMFGTVPYEQYF

D gene: .
J gene: TRBJ1-1
clone size: .
V gene: TRBV19
CDR3 DNA: TGTGCCAGTAGTCCCCGGGCCCGAAACGAAGCTTTCTTT
CDR3 protein: CASSPRARNEAFF

D gene: .
J gene: TRBJ2-5
clone size: .
V gene: TRBV19
CDR3 DNA: TGTGCCAGTAGTATCTCTAGATGGGAGACCCAGTACTTC
CDR3 protein: CASSISRWETQYF

D gene: .
J gene: TRBJ2-2
clone size: .
V gene: TRBV11-2
CDR3 DNA: TGTGCCGGCCAGGACCGCTCCCTCGCCGGGGAGCTGTTTTTT
CDR3 protein: CAGQDRSLAGELFF